This passage covers 16 T cell receptor beta chains from one sample sequenced in a study of control samples from healthy donors and cancer patients. Some clones are missing from TCRdb's copy, which holds only in-frame ones; the method was immunoSEQ multiplex PCR. The sample lists about 140,000 clones, approximately 91% occurring once. Specimen: blood. These receptors were taken from a woman aged 25-40 years in good health.

The genes are TRBV19 and TRBJ2-3; TRBD2 aligns across 9 bases. This CDR3 is 16 amino acids long. The V gene end was trimmed by 3 bases and the J gene end by 0 bases; junction bases not matched to a gene: 4. Germline values: CDR1 LNHDA, CDR2 SQIVND (reference sequence). As DNA, the CDR3 is TGTGCCAGTAGTATGACTAGCGGATGGAGCACAGATACGCAGTATTTT. Its translation is CASSMTSGWSTDTQYF. Together with reference TRBV19 and TRBJ2-3, the CDR3 gives the full variable domain: DGGITQSPKYLFRKEGQNVTLSCEQNLNHDAMYWYRQDPGQGLRLIYYSQIVNDFQKGDIAEGYSVSREKKESFPLTVTSAQKNPTAFYLCASSMTSGWSTDTQYFGPGTRLTVL.

The chain is built from TRBV4-2 and TRBJ2-7; TRBD2 aligns across 9 bases. Trimming cost V 1 base and J 5 bases; bases outside gene matches: 6. Germline lookup yields CDR1 LGHNA and CDR2 YNFKEQ. This CDR3 spans 15 amino acids. As DNA, the CDR3 is TGTGCCAGCAGCCAAGTCGGTAGCGGGAGAGACGAGCAGTACTTC. Translated, it gives CASSQVGSGRDEQYF.

The V call is TRBV7-2, the J call TRBJ2-7, with 7 positions matching TRBD2. The CDR3 is made up of 14 amino acids. Germline assignment: CDR1 SGHTA and CDR2 FQGNSA. The ends lost 3 bases at V and 3 bases at J; junction bases unmatched: 5. The CDR3 is CASSFAGVDYEQYF. CDR3 DNA: TGTGCCAGCAGCTTCGCGGGAGTAGACTACGAGCAGTACTTC.

The J gene is TRBJ1-4, the V gene TRBV4-2, with a weak D call TRBD1 (5 bases). Germline V gene lookup returns CDR1 LGHNA and CDR2 YNFKEQ. There are 15 residues in the CDR3. The germline V and J ends were trimmed by 5 bases and 5 bases, with 15 bases remaining between them. The CDR3: CASSAIARANEKLFF. DNA for the CDR3: TGTGCCAGCAGCGCGATTGCCAGGGCGAATGAAAAACTGTTTTTT.

The chain is built from TRBV15 and TRBJ2-1; the D is unclear. The CDR3 is made up of 15 amino acids. Germline lookup yields CDR1 LNHNV and CDR2 YYDKDF (reference sequence). Trimming stripped 3 bases from V and 7 bases from J, with 16 bases between. The DNA of the CDR3 is TGTGCCACCAGCAGGAAGAAACTCCTTTCGAATGAGCAGTTCTTC. Translated: CATSRKKLLSNEQFF.

J is TRBJ2-1 and V is TRBV4-1; 10 bases align to TRBD1. Per the germline V gene, CDR1 is MGHRA and CDR2 is YSYEKL. J was trimmed by 12 bases and V by 1 base; bases with no gene match: 21. The length of the CDR3 is 19 residues. The DNA for the CDR3 is TGCGCCAGCAGCCAAGTAGGATTGGAAGGGACAGGGGTAATGTTTTGGCAGTTCTTC. The encoded protein is CASSQVGLEGTGVMFWQFF.

This clone was counted between two and nine times. The chain links TRBV6-2 or TRBV6-3 to TRBJ1-4; 12 bases fit TRBD1. Germline assignment: CDR1 MNHEY and CDR2 SVGEGT. CDR3 size: 22 residues. Trimming removed 7 bases from V and 7 bases from J; junction bases left unmatched: 28. In DNA form, the CDR3 reads TGTGCCAGCACCCCTTCAGGGTTCAATTACCGGGACAGGGGGCGAGGATGTGAAAAACTGTTTTTT. This translates into CASTPSGFNYRDRGRGCEKLFF.

CDR3 amino acids: CASSQSRTLTTEAFF. The CDR3 DNA follows: TGCGCCAGCAGTCAATCGCGCACCTTGACCACTGAAGCTTTCTTT. J is TRBJ1-1 and V is TRBV23-1; D is undetermined. TRBV23-1 is treated as an ORF (open reading frame) with a function not yet certain. This CDR3 contains 15 residues. Between the trimmed V and J ends, which lost 0 bases and 4 bases, there was a span of 12 bases.

The chain uses TRBV7-2 and TRBJ1-6, with a weak D call TRBD1 (6 bases). Germline values: CDR1 SGHTA, CDR2 FQGNSA. This CDR3 is built from 15 residues. Trimming left V 5 bases short and J 11 bases short, with 19 bases between. CDR3 loop: CASSQEGVQVAPLHF. In nucleotides, the CDR3 is TGTGCCAGCAGCCAGGAGGGGGTACAGGTGGCACCCCTCCACTTT.

This rearrangement joins TRBV7-8 to TRBJ2-1, with D possibly called TRBD1 or TRBD2 (5 bases each). This CDR3 spans 18 amino acids. The germline gives CDR1 SGHVS, CDR2 FQNEAQ. V was trimmed by 0 bases and J by 7 bases, leaving 22 bases between them. CDR3 DNA sequence: TGTGCCAGCAGCTTAGCCGCCACCGGGGCGCCCCCCCTAAATGAGCAGTTCTTC. Translated: CASSLAATGAPPLNEQFF.

The chain combines TRBV30 with TRBJ1-2, with D possibly matching TRBD1 (5 bases). Trimming cost V 1 base and J 8 bases, with 20 bases left between them. Germline CDR1 reads GTSNPN; CDR2 reads SVGIG (reference sequence). The CDR3 loop spans 15 amino acids. CDR3 sequence: CAWSAPAQGVRGYTF. The DNA for the CDR3 is TGTGCCTGGAGTGCTCCGGCCCAGGGCGTTCGGGGCTACACCTTC.

The rearrangement links TRBV29-1 to TRBJ1-2; 8 positions match TRBD1. The CDR3 has 14 residues. V lost 1 base and J lost 6; bases outside the gene matches: 7. Germline V lookup: CDR1 SQVTM, CDR2 ANQGSEA. The CDR3 DNA reads TGCAGCGTTGAAGGGGGACAGGATTTTGATGGCTACACCTTC. Translating it yields CSVEGGQDFDGYTF. Drawing the rest from reference TRBV29-1 and TRBJ1-2, the complete variable domain is SAVISQKPSRDICQRGTSLTIQCQVDSQVTMMFWYRQQPGQSLTLIATANQGSEATYESGFVIDKFPISRPNLTFSTLTVSNMSPEDSSIYLCSVEGGQDFDGYTFGSGTRLTVV.

Note on this clone: Other DNA sequences of this sample code for an identical CDR3. This sequence joins TRBV7-9 and TRBJ1-6; D gene unclear. The V gene lost 5 bases and the J gene lost 7 bases, with 12 bases spanning the gap. In germline, CDR1 is SEHNR, CDR2 FQNEAQ (reference sequence). The CDR3 spans 14 residues. The CDR3 DNA sequence: TGTGCCAGCAGCCTCGGACGGGCCAATTCACCCCTCCACTTT. This translates into CASSLGRANSPLHF.

This sequence joins TRBV5-4 and TRBJ2-3; 7 bases match TRBD1. The CDR3 extends over 15 amino acids. The V and J ends lost 0 bases and 3 bases, in that order; junction bases with no gene match: 4. Germline-derived CDR1 and CDR2 are SGHNT and YYREEE (reference sequence). The CDR3: CASSLGRQGTDTQYF. In DNA form, the CDR3 reads TGTGCCAGCAGCTTGGGTAGACAGGGAACAGATACGCAGTATTTT.

The J gene is TRBJ1-1, the V gene TRBV10-3; D is unresolved. CDR3 length: 12 amino acids. Germline CDR1 ENHRY, CDR2 SYGVKD. V lost 4 bases, J lost 1 base, and 4 bases lay in between. The CDR3 loop is CAISGGNTEAFF. The CDR3 DNA is TGTGCCATCAGTGGGGGGAACACTGAAGCTTTCTTT.

The chain employs TRBV6-6 and TRBJ2-7; 8 nucleotides align to TRBD2. The CDR3 is made up of 14 amino acids. The germline V gene encodes CDR1 MNHNY and CDR2 SVGAGI (reference sequence). J lost 0 bases, V lost 7 bases, and 5 bases had no gene match. The CDR3 is CASKQRESSYEQYF. CDR3 in DNA: TGTGCCAGCAAACAGCGGGAGAGCTCCTACGAGCAGTACTTC.